This is a list of T cell receptor beta chains from one sample in a study of early T cells in non-severe SARS-CoV-2 infection. TCRdb ran MiXCR on the 5' RACE reads and lists one entry per CDR3 protein. The sample lists tens of thousands of distinct CDR3 sequences; about 10% were seen once. The sequencing input was whole blood. These TCRs come from an adult who was a healthcare worker with PCR-confirmed SARS-CoV-2 infection or an uninfected control (not recorded which). Each CDR3 is given without its conserved first and last residue. Fields, in order: V gene, J gene, clone size, CDR3 protein. Clone sizes are given selectively: once, few, many, or a class where the clone is expanded.

V: TRBV9; J: TRBJ1-1; size: many; CDR3: ASSPRTHANTEAF
V: TRBV20-1; J: TRBJ2-5; size: .; CDR3: SAPAVNTGWEETQY
V: TRBV6-2/TRBV6-3; J: TRBJ2-3; size: many; CDR3: ASSPSGARGTQY
V: TRBV6-5; J: TRBJ2-3; size: .; CDR3: ASSQGAAASRTDTQY
V: TRBV28; J: TRBJ1-2; size: .; CDR3: ACQRGQHYGYT
V: TRBV29-1; J: TRBJ2-5; size: .; CDR3: SVHRAGQETQY
V: TRBV29-1; J: TRBJ2-3; size: few; CDR3: SVTPAGDTQY
V: TRBV12-3/TRBV12-4; J: TRBJ2-1; size: few; CDR3: ASSLLAVYNEQF
V: TRBV29-1; J: TRBJ2-2; size: few; CDR3: SVNPRGNTGELF
V: TRBV6-6; J: TRBJ1-2; size: .; CDR3: ASSDEAQVNQPYGYT
V: TRBV20-1; J: TRBJ1-5; size: .; CDR3: SARSDRQNQPQH
V: TRBV7-9; J: TRBJ2-1; size: .; CDR3: ASSLAGSPYNEQF
V: TRBV29-1; J: TRBJ1-1; size: few; CDR3: SVKSVSPNTEAF
V: TRBV14; J: TRBJ1-4; size: few; CDR3: ASSHGQGSWLDNEKLF
V: TRBV7-2; J: TRBJ1-2; size: many; CDR3: ASSRLVGDYGYT
V: TRBV29-1; J: TRBJ1-4; size: few; CDR3: SAAPTATNEKLF
V: TRBV24-1; J: TRBJ2-3; size: .; CDR3: ATSGGVSTDTQY
V: TRBV11-3; J: TRBJ2-2; size: few; CDR3: ASSSSSPGELF
V: TRBV6-5; J: TRBJ1-5; size: many; CDR3: ASSLGNDQPQH
V: TRBV19; J: TRBJ1-5; size: many; CDR3: ASSAHQGFGSWLGQDQPQH
V: TRBV20-1; J: TRBJ2-1; size: .; CDR3: SARDSSGRRYNEQF
V: TRBV5-1; J: TRBJ2-1; size: .; CDR3: ASSLRGEAINEQF
V: TRBV29-1; J: TRBJ2-7; size: many; CDR3: SVSTGVAYEQY
V: TRBV5-4; J: TRBJ1-6; size: few; CDR3: ASSRASDGLNSPLH
V: TRBV29-1; J: TRBJ2-1; size: many; CDR3: SVPLWGNEQF
V: TRBV29-1; J: TRBJ1-1; size: few; CDR3: SPGEGF
V: TRBV28; J: TRBJ1-3; size: many; CDR3: ASNTVSLDRSGNTIY
V: TRBV7-2; J: TRBJ2-2; size: .; CDR3: ASSLDVGGELF
V: TRBV7-3; J: TRBJ2-1; size: few; CDR3: ASSLTGGGTYNEQF
V: TRBV4-1; J: TRBJ2-3; size: many; CDR3: ASSQALGVSGRATDTQY
V: TRBV12-3/TRBV12-4; J: TRBJ2-2; size: .; CDR3: AERPGLNSGELF
V: TRBV29-1; J: TRBJ1-5; size: many; CDR3: SVGDRDQPQH
V: TRBV5-1; J: TRBJ1-1; size: .; CDR3: ASSLDTGGVGEAF
V: TRBV6-6; J: TRBJ1-1; size: .; CDR3: ASSSAGNTEAF
V: TRBV18; J: TRBJ1-5; size: few; CDR3: ASSPGQSNQPQH
V: TRBV6-6; J: TRBJ2-2; size: many; CDR3: ASSSLGGDTGELF
V: TRBV6-5; J: TRBJ1-1; size: many; CDR3: ASSYSVGWTEAF
V: TRBV20-1; J: TRBJ2-1; size: .; CDR3: SATPPLAGAREQF
V: TRBV29-1; J: TRBJ1-2; size: many; CDR3: SVRTGAFYGYT
V: TRBV7-2; J: TRBJ1-2; size: many; CDR3: ASSPRGIFDGYT
V: TRBV11-2; J: TRBJ2-5; size: .; CDR3: ASSYYRGRDETQY
V: TRBV5-1; J: TRBJ2-5; size: .; CDR3: ASSYKETQY
V: TRBV12-3/TRBV12-4; J: TRBJ1-1; size: .; CDR3: ASLRGPGTTGAF
V: TRBV12-2; J: TRBJ2-3; size: .; CDR3: ASRSSVAGDADTQY
V: TRBV6-6; J: TRBJ1-1; size: .; CDR3: ASSSTGQGTEVF
V: TRBV2; J: TRBJ1-2; size: many; CDR3: ADRQGPGYT
V: TRBV18; J: TRBJ1-2; size: .; CDR3: ASSPRPATNYGYT
V: TRBV24-1; J: TRBJ2-5; size: few; CDR3: ATSDGRWTQY
V: TRBV15; J: TRBJ1-1; size: few; CDR3: ATLYDRDTEAF
V: TRBV23-1; J: TRBJ2-7; size: many; CDR3: ASSQSRRNPSYEQY
V: TRBV7-2; J: TRBJ1-4; size: many; CDR3: ASSLGRGKLF
V: TRBV7-8; J: TRBJ1-6; size: many; CDR3: ASSSRQGNRVYNSPLH
V: TRBV6-2/TRBV6-3; J: TRBJ2-3; size: few; CDR3: ASRKDDTDTQY
V: TRBV30; J: TRBJ2-2; size: many; CDR3: AWSVAGVGTGELF
V: TRBV29-1; J: TRBJ2-1; size: many; CDR3: SGGQLAPPNEQF
V: TRBV5-1; J: TRBJ2-4; size: many; CDR3: ASSSRPMDIQY